These 30 T cell receptor beta chains were sequenced from one sample in a study of identifying expanded T cells in peripheral blood. The assay was immunoSEQ multiplex PCR, and TCRdb's table has in-frame clones only and misses some. Of 75,000 to 90,000 clones detected, approximately 90% appear once; the ten largest clones hold roughly 7.3%. Source material: blood. All receptors come from a person aged 18 to 69 in good health.

The V and J genes are TRBV5-1 and TRBJ1-4; D ambiguous. V shed 4 bases and J shed 0 bases, with 13 bases lying between them. The CDR3 has 16 amino acids. The germline gives CDR1 SGHRS, CDR2 YFSETQ. Here the CDR3 DNA reads TGCGCCAGCAGCCCGAACCGACTGACAACTAATGAAAAACTGTTTTTT. It yields the protein CASSPNRLTTNEKLFF.

The rearrangement links TRBV12-5 to TRBJ1-2, with TRBD1 as a possible D gene (6 bases). Trimming left V 0 bases short and J 7 bases short, with 15 bases between. Germline assignment: CDR1 LGHNT and CDR2 FRNRAP. The CDR3 runs 15 residues. The CDR3 reads CASGLVLVQGSGYTF. For the CDR3, the DNA is TGTGCTAGTGGTTTGGTCCTTGTACAGGGTTCTGGCTACACCTTC.

This clone came up a few times. This chain links TRBV10-3 with TRBJ1-2, with no clear D. Germline V lookup: CDR1 ENHRY, CDR2 SYGVKD. V gave up 4 bases and J gave up 6 bases, with 9 bases separating them. The CDR3 length is 12 residues. The CDR3 here is CAISGRLDGYTF. The CDR3 DNA reads as TGTGCCATCAGTGGTCGGTTGGATGGCTACACCTTC.

This clone has just one count. The chain employs TRBV7-8 and TRBJ1-1; no clear D gene. CDR3 size: 12 residues. V was pared by 1 base and J by 11 bases, with 11 bases between. Germline V gene sequence: CDR1 SGHVS, CDR2 FQNEAQ. CDR3 protein: CASSLGNPAAFF. The CDR3 DNA sequence: TGTGCCAGCAGCTTAGGAAACCCGGCCGCTTTCTTT. Together with reference TRBV7-8 and TRBJ1-1, the CDR3 gives the full variable domain: GAGVSQSPRYKVAKRGQDVALRCDPISGHVSLFWYQQALGQGPEFLTYFQNEAQLDKSGLPSDRFFAERPEGSVSTLKIQRTQQEDSAVYLCASSLGNPAAFFGQGTRLTVV.

This clone occurred a few times. The V gene is TRBV19, the J gene TRBJ2-6, with D perhaps TRBD1 (6 bases). The ends were cut back, 2 bases at V and 4 bases at J, with 21 bases in the middle. Germline-derived CDR1 and CDR2 are LNHDA and SQIVND (reference sequence). The CDR3 covers 19 residues. As DNA, the CDR3 is TGTGCCAGTAGTATAAGTGGGGGCTCAAATGGAGCAGGGGCCAACGTCCTGACTTTC. It specifies CASSISGGSNGAGANVLTF. Full variable domain (rest looked up from reference TRBV19 and TRBJ2-6): DGGITQSPKYLFRKEGQNVTLSCEQNLNHDAMYWYRQDPGQGLRLIYYSQIVNDFQKGDIAEGYSVSREKKESFPLTVTSAQKNPTAFYLCASSISGGSNGAGANVLTFGAGSRLTVL.

The V and J genes are TRBV15 and TRBJ2-4; TRBD1 matches at 10 bases. This CDR3 has 15 residues. From germline, CDR1 is LNHNV and CDR2 YYDKDF (reference sequence). The J segment lost 8 bases and the V segment lost 6 bases, leaving 10 bases of the junction unmatched. The CDR3 spells CATREYDRGQDIQYF. CDR3 DNA: TGTGCCACCAGGGAATATGACAGGGGGCAGGACATTCAGTACTTC.

The V call is TRBV11-2, the J call TRBJ1-1; D might be TRBD1 (6 bases). Germline CDR1 and CDR2: SGHAT and FQNNGV. The CDR3 covers 14 residues. V lost 3 bases and J 2 bases, leaving 10 bases between the germline ends. The CDR3 region is CASSFQGSNTEAFF. DNA for the CDR3: TGTGCCAGCAGCTTTCAGGGGAGCAACACTGAAGCTTTCTTT.

As concerns this clone: One end of the junction is discordant with germline, which a read error may explain. The chain recombines TRBV5-1 with TRBJ1-2, with 7 bases fitting TRBD1. The length of the CDR3 is 15 residues. Germline V gives CDR1 SGHRS, CDR2 YFSETQ. The CDR3 spells CASRLGQFGPYGYTF. The DNA for the CDR3 is TGCGCCAGCAGGTTGGGACAGTTCGGCCCCTATGGCTACACCTTC.

The chain links TRBV7-9 to TRBJ2-1; D is unclear. The CDR3 extends over 11 amino acids. V was pared by 3 bases and J by 4 bases, with 1 base between. From germline, CDR1 is SEHNR and CDR2 FQNEAQ (reference sequence). CDR3 sequence (DNA): TGTGCCAGCAGCTTTTACAATGAGCAGTTCTTC. Translated, it gives CASSFYNEQFF.

The rearrangement links TRBV12-5 to TRBJ2-3; 8 nucleotides agree with TRBD1. V lost 7 bases, J lost 5 bases, and 8 bases stayed unmatched. This CDR3 region has 14 residues. CDR1 and CDR2 from the germline V gene are LGHNT and FRNRAP. Here the CDR3 DNA reads TGTGCTAGTGCGGCCAGGGGGCGTATAGATACGCAGTATTTT. Protein sequence: CASAARGRIDTQYF. Full variable domain (missing parts from reference TRBV12-5 and TRBJ2-3): DARVTQTPRHKVTEMGQEVTMRCQPILGHNTVFWYRQTMMQGLELLAYFRNRAPLDDSGMPKDRFSAEMPDATLATLKIQPSEPRDSAVYFCASAARGRIDTQYFGPGTRLTVL.

The rearrangement joins TRBV19 to TRBJ1-1; TRBD1 agrees at 10 bases. Trimming took 7 bases from V and 4 from J; bases not matched to a gene: 6. The CDR3 is 14 residues long. Germline CDR1 is LNHDA and CDR2 is SQIVND (reference sequence). CDR3 coding DNA: TGTGCCAGTACGACAGGGGGCTTTGGCACTGAAGCTTTCTTT. It is translated as CASTTGGFGTEAFF. Complete variable domain (other parts from reference TRBV19 and TRBJ1-1): DGGITQSPKYLFRKEGQNVTLSCEQNLNHDAMYWYRQDPGQGLRLIYYSQIVNDFQKGDIAEGYSVSREKKESFPLTVTSAQKNPTAFYLCASTTGGFGTEAFFGQGTRLTVV.

The chain couples TRBV11-2 to TRBJ2-3; D is possibly TRBD1 or TRBD2 (5 bases each). The CDR3 extends over 15 amino acids. V was cut by 4 bases and J by 6 bases, with 17 bases left in between. CDR1 is SGHAT, CDR2 FQNNGV, per germline. The CDR3 coding sequence is TGTGCCAGCAGCTCACCGCCCCGGGACGGCGATACGCAGTATTTT. The encoded protein is CASSSPPRDGDTQYF.

The V and J genes are TRBV7-6 and TRBJ1-1; D gene uncertain. Trimming removed 1 base at V and 8 bases at J, with 11 bases between. The CDR3 extends over 13 amino acids. Looked up from germline, CDR1 is SGHVS and CDR2 is FNYEAQ. As DNA, the CDR3 is TGTGCCAGCAGCTTAGATCCGGCCGGGGAAGCTTTCTTT. This codes for CASSLDPAGEAFF. The whole variable domain, remainder taken from reference TRBV7-6 and TRBJ1-1, is GAGVSQSPRYKVTKRGQDVALRCDPISGHVSLYWYRQALGQGPEFLTYFNYEAQQDKSGLPNDRFSAERPEGSISTLTIQRTEQRDSAMYRCASSLDPAGEAFFGQGTRLTVV.

The chain links TRBV21-1 to TRBJ2-6; the table's D gene call, TRBD1, was not cross checked with the DNA. TRBV21-1 is annotated as a pseudogene. The CDR3 runs 18 residues. DNA of the CDR3: TGTGCCAGCAGCGAAGTTGGGACAGCTCGCTCTGGGGCCAACGTCCTGACTTTC. Residues: CASSEVGTARSGANVLTF.

The V gene is TRBV4-3, the J gene TRBJ1-3; D perhaps matches TRBD1 (6 bases). V was cut by 2 bases and J by 0 bases, with 14 bases left in between. Germline CDR1 and CDR2: LGHNA and YSLEER. This CDR3 contains 17 residues. For the CDR3, the DNA is TGCGCCAGCAGCCAATACCCCAGGGGAGGCTCTGGAAACACCATATATTTT. It specifies CASSQYPRGGSGNTIYF.

In this sample, this clone turned up once. J is TRBJ1-1 and V is TRBV7-9; tentative D call: TRBD1 (5 bases). The germline V gene encodes CDR1 SEHNR and CDR2 FQNEAQ (reference sequence). V gave up 5 bases and J gave up 3 bases, with 16 bases separating them. The length of the CDR3 is 15 residues. This CDR3 is CASSLEVGRDTEAFF. The CDR3 DNA reads TGTGCCAGCAGCCTAGAGGTCGGCAGGGACACTGAAGCTTTCTTT.

The chain is built from TRBV29-1 and TRBJ2-1; 8 bases align to TRBD1. The V and J ends lost 3 bases and 0 bases, in that order; junction bases with no gene match: 16. The CDR3 contains 19 residues. Germline V gives CDR1 SQVTM, CDR2 ANQGSEA. DNA of the CDR3: TGCAGCGTTGAGCAGGGGGCGCTGGGAGATGTCAGCTCCTACAATGAGCAGTTCTTC. Protein product: CSVEQGALGDVSSYNEQFF.

The V gene is TRBV18, the J gene TRBJ1-3, with 9 bases aligning to TRBD1. The CDR3 covers 15 residues. Losses at the gene ends were 3 bases for V and 2 bases for J; bases not matched to a gene: 2. Per the germline V gene, CDR1 is KGHSH and CDR2 is LQKENI. CDR3 in DNA: TGTGCCAGCTCACCGGACAGGGGACCTGGAAACACCATATATTTT. Translated: CASSPDRGPGNTIYF.

This clone was seen just once. The J gene is TRBJ2-3, the V gene TRBV19; D is undetermined. Germline assignment: CDR1 LNHDA and CDR2 SQIVND (reference sequence). Trimming removed 0 bases at V and 0 bases at J, with 4 bases between. The CDR3 covers 14 residues. CDR3 region: CASSIDRSTDTQYF. The CDR3 DNA reads as TGTGCCAGTAGTATAGATCGCAGCACAGATACGCAGTATTTT.

The chain employs TRBV10-2 and TRBJ2-7, with TRBD1 matching 8 bases. V trimming: 7 bases; J trimming: 0 bases; junction bases outside the gene matches: 5. The CDR3 runs 14 residues. Germline V gene lookup returns CDR1 WSHSY and CDR2 SAAADI. CDR3 in amino acids: CASKPGQASYEQYF. CDR3 coding DNA: TGCGCCAGCAAACCGGGACAGGCCTCCTACGAGCAGTACTTC.

Concerning this clone itself: Other DNA sequences in this specimen translate into the identical CDR3. In DNA, the CDR3 is TGTGCCAGTAGTGGCTCTGACAGGGGGCTAGGCGGCTACACCTTC. Translating it yields CASSGSDRGLGGYTF. The J gene is TRBJ1-2, the V gene TRBV19, with 10 bases that match TRBD1. V lost 5 bases to trimming and J lost 8 bases; unmatched junction nucleotides: 11. The germline V gene encodes CDR1 LNHDA and CDR2 SQIVND (reference sequence). The CDR3 is 15 residues long. The whole variable domain, filled in from reference TRBV19 and TRBJ1-2, reads DGGITQSPKYLFRKEGQNVTLSCEQNLNHDAMYWYRQDPGQGLRLIYYSQIVNDFQKGDIAEGYSVSREKKESFPLTVTSAQKNPTAFYLCASSGSDRGLGGYTFGSGTRLTVV.

The rearrangement links TRBV9 to TRBJ2-2, with 7 positions matching TRBD2. V was clipped by 2 bases and J by 0 bases; unmatched bases: 4. CDR1 SGDLS and CDR2 YYNGEE come from the germline V gene. This CDR3 has 16 residues. CDR3 amino acids: CASSVSSGSNTGELFF. CDR3 sequence (DNA): TGTGCCAGCAGCGTGTCTAGCGGATCGAACACCGGGGAGCTGTTTTTT.

This chain uses TRBV14 with TRBJ2-3, with a weak D call TRBD2 (6 bases). The CDR3 covers 16 residues. Germline V CDR1 and CDR2: SGHDN, FVKESK. The germline V and J ends were trimmed by 4 bases and 2 bases, with 16 bases remaining between them. The CDR3 region is CASSPGLNQVTDTQYF. DNA for the CDR3: TGTGCCAGCAGCCCGGGACTCAACCAAGTCACAGATACGCAGTATTTT.

V gene TRBV30 combines with J gene TRBJ2-5, with 11 positions matching TRBD2. Looked up from germline, CDR1 is GTSNPN and CDR2 is SVGIG (reference sequence). J was trimmed by 4 bases and V by 5 bases; bases with no gene match: 6. The CDR3 runs to 14 residues. This chain's CDR3 is CAWGPTSGGETQYF. The CDR3 bases are TGTGCCTGGGGGCCCACTAGCGGGGGAGAGACCCAGTACTTC. The full variable domain, in which reference TRBV30 and TRBJ2-5 provide the parts outside the CDR3, is SQTIHQWPATLVQPVGSPLSLECTVEGTSNPNLYWYRQAAGRGLQLLFYSVGIGQISSEVPQNLSASRPQDRQFILSSKKLLLSDSGFYLCAWGPTSGGETQYFGPGTRLLVL.

The V and J genes are TRBV11-2 and TRBJ2-7; D could derive from TRBD1 or TRBD2 (5 bases each). The CDR3 contains 14 residues. V was cut by 1 base and J by 3 bases, with 10 bases left in between. CDR1 is SGHAT, CDR2 FQNNGV, per germline. The CDR3 loop is CASSLAGRNYEQYF. The CDR3, as DNA: TGTGCCAGCAGCTTAGCGGGACGCAACTACGAGCAGTACTTC.

The gene calls are TRBV4-3 and TRBJ2-1, with D perhaps TRBD2 (7 bases). V lost 0 bases to trimming and J lost 2 bases, with 14 bases between them. The germline CDR1 and CDR2 sequences are LGHNA and YSLEER. The CDR3 is 17 amino acids. CDR3 nucleotide sequence: TGCGCCAGCAGCCAAGATGTAAGGGGGGGCGCCTACAATGAGCAGTTCTTC. The encoded protein is CASSQDVRGGAYNEQFF.

This clone occurred a few times. This sequence joins TRBV7-9 and TRBJ1-2; maybe TRBD1 (5 bases). The germline V gene encodes CDR1 SEHNR and CDR2 FQNEAQ (reference sequence). Deletions cut 7 bases from V and 8 bases from J, with 17 bases between. The CDR3 is 13 residues long. The CDR3, as DNA: TGTGCCAGCACCGCCAACGGAGGGGTAGGCTACACCTTC. It is translated as CASTANGGVGYTF.

This clone was observed a single time. The chain employs TRBV5-6 and TRBJ1-1; 10 bases align to TRBD1. After removal of 0 bases from V and 6 bases from J, the junction contained 5 bases not matched to a gene. Looked up from germline, CDR1 is SGHDT and CDR2 is YYEEEE. The CDR3 is 15 residues long. DNA for the CDR3: TGTGCCAGCAGCTTGGGACAGGGGGCGCCCCCTGAAGCTTTCTTT. Amino acids: CASSLGQGAPPEAFF.

The gene calls are TRBV5-1 and TRBJ2-1; 7 positions agree with TRBD1. The CDR3 sequence is 15 residues long. Germline V gives CDR1 SGHRS, CDR2 YFSETQ. V shed 5 bases, J shed 8 bases, and the junction held 13 bases outside the gene matches. The CDR3 reads CASSHYRGRGDEQFF. The CDR3 DNA follows: TGCGCCAGCAGTCATTACAGGGGAAGAGGTGATGAGCAGTTCTTC. The whole variable domain, remainder taken from reference TRBV5-1 and TRBJ2-1, is KAGVTQTPRYLIKTRGQQVTLSCSPISGHRSVSWYQQTPGQGLQFLFEYFSETQRNKGNFPGRFSGRQFSNSRSEMNVSTLELGDSALYLCASSHYRGRGDEQFFGPGTRLTVL.

The chain joins TRBV25-1 to TRBJ1-5, with D maybe TRBD1 (6 bases). The CDR3 sequence is 17 residues long. The germline gives CDR1 MGHDK, CDR2 SYGVNS. Trimming pared 1 base from V and 5 bases from J, leaving 18 bases between. The CDR3 DNA reads TGTGCCAGCAGTGAATTAGGGGGTGGGGCAGACGATCAGCCCCAGCATTTT. Protein product: CASSELGGGADDQPQHF. The full variable domain, completed using reference TRBV25-1 and TRBJ1-5, is EADIYQTPRYLVIGTGKKITLECSQTMGHDKMYWYQQDPGMELHLIHYSYGVNSTEKGDLSSESTVSRIRTEHFPLTLESARPSHTSQYLCASSELGGGADDQPQHFGDGTRLSIL.